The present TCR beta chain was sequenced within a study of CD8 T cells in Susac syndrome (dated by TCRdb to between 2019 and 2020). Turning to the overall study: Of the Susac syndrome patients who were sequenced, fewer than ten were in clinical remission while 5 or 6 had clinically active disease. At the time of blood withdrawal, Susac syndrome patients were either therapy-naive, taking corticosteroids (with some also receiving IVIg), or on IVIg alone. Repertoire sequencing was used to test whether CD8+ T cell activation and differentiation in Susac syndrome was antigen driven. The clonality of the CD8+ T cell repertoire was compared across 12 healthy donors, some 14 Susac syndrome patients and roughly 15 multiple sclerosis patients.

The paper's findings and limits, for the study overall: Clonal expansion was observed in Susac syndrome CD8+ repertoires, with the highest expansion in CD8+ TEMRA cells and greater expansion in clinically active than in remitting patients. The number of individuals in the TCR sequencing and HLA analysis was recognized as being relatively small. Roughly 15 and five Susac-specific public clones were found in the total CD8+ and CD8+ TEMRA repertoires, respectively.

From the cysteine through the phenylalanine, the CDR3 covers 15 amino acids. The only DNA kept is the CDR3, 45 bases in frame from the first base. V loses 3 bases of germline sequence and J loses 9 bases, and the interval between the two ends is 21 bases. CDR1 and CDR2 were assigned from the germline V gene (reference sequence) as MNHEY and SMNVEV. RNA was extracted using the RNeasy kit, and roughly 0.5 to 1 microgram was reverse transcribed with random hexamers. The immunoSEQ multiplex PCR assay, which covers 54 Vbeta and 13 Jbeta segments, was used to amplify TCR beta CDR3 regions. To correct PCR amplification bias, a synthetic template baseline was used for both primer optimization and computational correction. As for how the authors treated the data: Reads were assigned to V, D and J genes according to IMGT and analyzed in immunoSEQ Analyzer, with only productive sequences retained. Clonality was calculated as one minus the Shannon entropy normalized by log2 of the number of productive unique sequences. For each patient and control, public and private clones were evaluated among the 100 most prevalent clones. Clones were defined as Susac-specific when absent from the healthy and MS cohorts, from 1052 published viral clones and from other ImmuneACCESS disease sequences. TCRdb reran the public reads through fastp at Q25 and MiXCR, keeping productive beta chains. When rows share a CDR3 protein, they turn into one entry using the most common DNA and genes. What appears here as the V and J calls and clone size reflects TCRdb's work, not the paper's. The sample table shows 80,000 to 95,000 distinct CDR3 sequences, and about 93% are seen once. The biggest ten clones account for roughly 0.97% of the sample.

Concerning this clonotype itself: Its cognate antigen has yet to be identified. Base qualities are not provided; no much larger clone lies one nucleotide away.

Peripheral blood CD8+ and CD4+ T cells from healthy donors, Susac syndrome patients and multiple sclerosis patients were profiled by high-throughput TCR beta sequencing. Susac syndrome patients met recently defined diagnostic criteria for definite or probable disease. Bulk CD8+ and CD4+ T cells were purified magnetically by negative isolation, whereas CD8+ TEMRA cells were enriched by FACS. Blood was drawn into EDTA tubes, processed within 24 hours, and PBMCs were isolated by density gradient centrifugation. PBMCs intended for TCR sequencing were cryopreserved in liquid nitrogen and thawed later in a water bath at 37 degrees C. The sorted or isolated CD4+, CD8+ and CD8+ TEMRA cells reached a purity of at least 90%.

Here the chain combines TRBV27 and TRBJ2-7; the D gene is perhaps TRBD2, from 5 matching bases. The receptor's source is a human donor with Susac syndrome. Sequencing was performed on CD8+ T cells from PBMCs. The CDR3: CASSFQGLESEVQYF. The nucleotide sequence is TGTGCCAGCAGTTTCCAAGGACTCGAGTCTGAGGTGCAGTACTTC.